Listed here are 10 T cell receptor beta chains from one sample, sequenced in a study of blood T cell repertoires in COVID-19. Data came from immunoSEQ multiplex PCR; TCRdb stores just in-frame clones and leaves some out. The sample contains about 280,000 clones, approximately 78% of which appear only once. The sample consisted of PBMCs or T cells enriched from blood (not recorded which). The receptors stem from a man aged 35 to 55 who had been exposed to COVID-19.

The J gene is TRBJ2-7, the V gene TRBV5-4; D is perhaps TRBD1 (7 bases). The germline V and J ends were trimmed by 5 bases and 0 bases, with 15 bases remaining between them. Germline CDR1 and CDR2: SGHNT and YYREEE (reference sequence). The CDR3 contains 15 residues. The CDR3 DNA reads as TGTGCCAGCAGTTCCAGGGGGGCCCTCTCCTACGAGCAGTACTTC. This encodes CASSSRGALSYEQYF.

This clone was seen a single time. The CDR3 sequence is CASSDIGNYEQYF. The CDR3 DNA follows: TGTGCCAGTAGTGATATCGGGAACTACGAGCAGTACTTC. The J gene is TRBJ2-7, the V gene TRBV19, with TRBD2 as a possible D gene (5 bases). Between the trimmed V and J ends, which lost 5 bases and 3 bases, there was a span of 11 bases. Germline values: CDR1 LNHDA, CDR2 SQIVND (reference sequence). The CDR3 totals 13 residues. The variable domain in full, completed from reference TRBV19 and TRBJ2-7, reads DGGITQSPKYLFRKEGQNVTLSCEQNLNHDAMYWYRQDPGQGLRLIYYSQIVNDFQKGDIAEGYSVSREKKESFPLTVTSAQKNPTAFYLCASSDIGNYEQYFGPGTRLTVT.

CDR3 protein: CASSRTVNYGYTF. The CDR3 region has the DNA TGTGCCAGCAGCAGGACAGTTAACTATGGCTACACCTTC. V gene TRBV9 combines with J gene TRBJ1-2; a weak D match, TRBD1 (6 bases). Germline CDR1 SGDLS, CDR2 YYNGEE. The CDR3 sequence is 13 residues long. V shed 4 bases and J shed 1 base, with 8 bases lying between them. Looking up the rest from reference TRBV9 and TRBJ1-2 gives the full variable domain: DSGVTQTPKHLITATGQRVTLRCSPRSGDLSVYWYQQSLDQGLQFLIQYYNGEERAKGNILERFSAQQFPDLHSELNLSSLELGDSALYFCASSRTVNYGYTFGSGTRLTVV.

V and J are TRBV7-2 and TRBJ2-7; D possibly corresponds to TRBD1 (6 bases). CDR3 length: 14 residues. Germline CDR1 and CDR2: SGHTA and FQGNSA. Between the trimmed V and J ends, which lost 0 bases and 2 bases, there was a span of 8 bases. The CDR3 coding sequence is TGTGCCAGCAGCTTAGCATGGACAGCCTACGAGCAGTACTTC. Amino acids: CASSLAWTAYEQYF. The complete variable domain, with remaining parts taken from reference TRBV7-2 and TRBJ2-7, reads GAGVSQSPSNKVTEKGKDVELRCDPISGHTALYWYRQSLGQGLEFLIYFQGNSAPDKSGLPSDRFSAERTGGSVSTLTIQRTQQEDSAVYLCASSLAWTAYEQYFGPGTRLTVT.

This clone was counted a few times. The chain is built from TRBV5-4 and TRBJ2-2; the match to TRBD2 covers 13 bases. With 3 bases clipped from V and 5 bases from J, the junction kept 7 bases outside the gene matches. This CDR3 has 17 amino acids. The germline gives CDR1 SGHNT, CDR2 YYREEE (reference sequence). The CDR3 is CASSSGTSGILTGELFF. For the CDR3, the DNA is TGTGCCAGCAGCTCCGGGACTAGCGGGATTCTTACCGGGGAGCTGTTTTTT.

CDR3 bases: TGTGCCAGCAGCCAAAAGCGGGGAGTAGACTATGGCTACACCTTC. Translation gives CASSQKRGVDYGYTF. The chain employs TRBV5-4 and TRBJ1-2; unclear D gene. Germline V gene data show CDR1 as SGHNT and CDR2 as YYREEE (reference sequence). V was cut by 4 bases and J by 3 bases, with 16 bases left in between. The CDR3 is 15 residues long.

The chain joins TRBV3-1 (or the pseudogene TRBV3-2) to TRBJ1-4, with no clear D. Germline V gives CDR1 LGHDT, CDR2 YNNKEL (reference sequence). Deletions cut 1 base from V and 1 base from J, with 10 bases between. The CDR3 extends over 16 amino acids. The CDR3 protein is CASSQGSSGTNEKLFF. The CDR3 DNA is TGTGCCAGCAGCCAAGGTAGCTCGGGAACTAATGAAAAACTGTTTTTT.

This clone was picked up a small number of times. The J gene is TRBJ2-3, the V gene TRBV2; 12 positions match TRBD2. The CDR3 covers 14 residues. From germline, CDR1 is SNHLY and CDR2 FYNNEI. V trimming: 8 bases; J trimming: 5 bases; junction bases outside the gene matches: 5. DNA for the CDR3: TGTGCCAGCTTACCGGGACTAGCGGGAGATACGCAGTATTTT. Translating it yields CASLPGLAGDTQYF.

This clone was seen a handful of times. The chain joins TRBV19 to TRBJ2-1; D possibly corresponds to TRBD1 (6 bases). CDR1 and CDR2 from the germline V gene are LNHDA and SQIVND (reference sequence). V lost 5 bases and J 5 bases, leaving 19 bases between the germline ends. The CDR3 is 16 amino acids. CDR3 protein: CASSPGTPNPDNEQFF. The CDR3 coding sequence is TGTGCCAGTAGTCCCGGGACACCCAACCCCGACAATGAGCAGTTCTTC.

The J gene is TRBJ2-5, the V gene TRBV6-5; 13 positions match TRBD2. V shed 6 bases and J 7 bases; nucleotides not matched to a gene: 5. The V gene's germline CDR1 is MNHEY and CDR2 SVGAGI. The CDR3 runs 14 residues. This CDR3 is CASRGLAGEGTQYF. In DNA form, the CDR3 reads TGTGCCAGCAGAGGACTAGCGGGAGAGGGGACCCAGTACTTC.